This TCR beta chain was observed in a study of blood T cells in healthy people across ages. Study-wide results and caveats: Using unsorted PBMCs precluded a conclusive naive versus antigen-experienced comparison. Relative to aged donors, long-lived donors carried more naive CD4+ cells and displayed higher diversity.

CDR1 is DFQATT, CDR2 SNEGSKA, per germline (reference sequence). V lost 3 bases and J lost 7, with 7 bases in between. The CDR3 consists of 11 residues. The use of a sample-barcoded 5' primer and a J-beta primer mix characterized a second PCR of about 7 to 12 cycles. A template-switch adaptor that had 12 random nucleotides put a tag on each cDNA molecule. TCRdb re-called the 5' RACE reads through MiXCR, storing one row per CDR3 protein. Of about 1.8 million distinct CDR3 sequences listed, about 49% are singletons. Concerning this clonotype itself: Its antigen is still unknown.

The TCR was taken from a woman aged 40 to 50 in good health. This chain joins TRBV20-1 and TRBJ2-1; D perhaps matches TRBD2 (5 bases). The sample comprised blood. CDR3 DNA sequence: TGCAGTGCTAGGCGAGGGAATGAGCAGTTCTTC. Encoded protein: CSARRGNEQFF.